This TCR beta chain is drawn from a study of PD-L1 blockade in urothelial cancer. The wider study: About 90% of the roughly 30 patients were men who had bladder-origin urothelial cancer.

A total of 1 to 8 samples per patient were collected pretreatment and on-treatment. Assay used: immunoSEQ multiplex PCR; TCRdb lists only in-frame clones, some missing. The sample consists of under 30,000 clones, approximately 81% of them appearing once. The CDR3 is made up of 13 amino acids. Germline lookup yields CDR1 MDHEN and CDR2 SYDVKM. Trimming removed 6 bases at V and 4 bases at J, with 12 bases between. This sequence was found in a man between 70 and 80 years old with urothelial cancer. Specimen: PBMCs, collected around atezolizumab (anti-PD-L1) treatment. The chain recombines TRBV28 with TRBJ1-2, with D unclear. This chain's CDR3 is CASSSLVLYGYTF. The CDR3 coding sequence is TGTGCCAGCAGCTCCCTCGTCCTCTATGGCTACACCTTC.